This TCR beta chain was captured by sequencing in a study of blood T cell repertoires in COVID-19. TCRdb's table, derived via immunoSEQ multiplex PCR, lists solely in-frame clones and lacks some. The sample yields around 150,000 clones, about 80% seen once. CDR3 length: 17 residues. V lost 0 bases, J lost 9 bases, and 14 bases stayed unmatched. CDR1 is LGHDT and CDR2 is YNNKEL in the germline V gene (reference sequence). The study drew participants aged about 18 to 89 years from 20 to 30 US areas. Symptom resolution, clearance, or two negative PCRs marked donors in Cohort 3 as recovered. This clone has more than one count but fewer than ten.

Sample: PBMCs or T cells enriched from blood (not recorded which). The V and J genes are TRBV3-1 (or the pseudogene TRBV3-2) and TRBJ2-7, with TRBD2 identical over 10 bases. The sequence was obtained from a man over 45 who had recovered from COVID-19. CDR3 in amino acids: CASSQDGRLAGAVVQYF. The CDR3 DNA reads as TGTGCCAGCAGCCAAGACGGGCGGCTAGCGGGAGCGGTCGTGCAGTACTTC.